Presented here are 9 T cell receptor beta chains from one specimen sequenced in a study of CD8+ T cells in alopecia areata. The treatment was: oral pan-JAK inhibitor, 5-10 mg twice daily. The authors extracted RNA and reverse transcribed it into cDNA as the sequencing template. The protocol was immunoSEQ multiplex PCR, while the TCRdb copy is restricted to in-frame clones and leaves out a portion. This repertoire shows some 200,000 clones, approximately 47% found once; its top ten account for around 2.8%. The sequenced sample was CD4+ T cells sorted from blood, obtained around week 36, from a patient treated with tofacitinib. Every receptor here comes from a human donor with alopecia areata.

This sequence joins TRBV5-1 and TRBJ2-7; 11 bases are a match to TRBD2. CDR3 length: 16 amino acids. Germline V CDR1 and CDR2: SGHRS, YFSETQ. After removal of 3 bases from V and 0 bases from J, the junction contained 5 bases not matched to a gene. DNA for the CDR3: TGCGCCAGCAGCTCGACTAGCGGGATAAGCTCCTACGAGCAGTACTTC. Its protein product is CASSSTSGISSYEQYF.

This clone was seen just once. J is TRBJ1-5 and V is TRBV28; unclear D gene. The CDR3 contains 16 residues. The V gene's germline CDR1 is MDHEN and CDR2 SYDVKM. Trimming cost V 2 bases and J 0 bases, with 11 bases left between them. Written as DNA, the CDR3 is TGTGCCAGCAGTTTAGAATCGGGCCGTAGCAATCAGCCCCAGCATTTT. This encodes CASSLESGRSNQPQHF.

The table lists this clone with a count of one. The V call is TRBV29-1, the J call TRBJ2-7; D remains ambiguous. This CDR3 has 12 amino acids. The germline CDR1 and CDR2 sequences are SQVTM and ANQGSEA. V lost 5 bases and J 3 bases, leaving 11 bases between the germline ends. The CDR3 DNA sequence: TGCAGCGTTTCCGACGGCAGCTACGAGCAGTACTTC. Encoded protein: CSVSDGSYEQYF.

With respect to this clone: Other DNA sequences in the same sample also yield this CDR3. CDR3 coding DNA: TGTGCCAGTAGTATGGGCTATGGCTACACCTTC. Its protein product is CASSMGYGYTF. The rearrangement joins TRBV19 to TRBJ1-2; D gene unclear. This CDR3 has 11 amino acids. CDR1 is LNHDA and CDR2 is SQIVND in the germline V gene (reference sequence). V shed 3 bases and J shed 4 bases, with 3 bases lying between them.

For the CDR3, the DNA is TGCAGCGTTGACAGGGGAAAGAACACTGAAGCTTTCTTT. This translates into CSVDRGKNTEAFF. J is TRBJ1-1 and V is TRBV29-1; D possibly corresponds to TRBD1 (6 bases). Trimming took 3 bases from V and 1 from J, leaving 9 bases between them. Germline V gives CDR1 SQVTM, CDR2 ANQGSEA. The CDR3 covers 13 residues.

In this sample, this clone turned up once. This chain joins TRBV5-1 and TRBJ1-2, with no clear D. Germline CDR1 and CDR2: SGHRS and YFSETQ. V was pared by 7 bases and J by 0 bases, with 13 bases between. The CDR3 covers 14 residues. The chain's CDR3 is CASGKDGANYGYTF. In DNA, the CDR3 is TGCGCCAGCGGGAAGGACGGAGCTAACTATGGCTACACCTTC.

This chain joins TRBV29-1 and TRBJ2-5, with D perhaps TRBD2 (6 bases). CDR3 length equals 12 residues. V dropped 3 bases and J dropped 7 bases, with 12 bases sitting between them. Germline V gene sequence: CDR1 SQVTM, CDR2 ANQGSEA. The CDR3 here is CSVEGQGGTQYF. Here the CDR3 DNA reads TGCAGCGTTGAGGGGCAGGGAGGGACCCAGTACTTC.

The chain is built from TRBV7-2 and TRBJ2-1; TRBD1 matches at 8 bases. The CDR3 is 14 amino acids. Germline V gene data show CDR1 as SGHTA and CDR2 as FQGNSA. The V gene end was trimmed by 5 bases and the J gene end by 7 bases; junction bases not matched to a gene: 7. CDR3 DNA: TGTGCCAGCAGCCCGAAGACAGGGGTGAATGAGCAGTTCTTC. Translation gives CASSPKTGVNEQFF.

The CDR3: CASSLIPGVDYGYTF. In DNA form, the CDR3 reads TGTGCCAGCAGTTTAATCCCAGGGGTGGACTATGGCTACACCTTC. The V and J genes are TRBV28 and TRBJ1-2, with D perhaps TRBD1 (6 bases). The CDR3 contains 15 residues. V lost 2 bases and J lost 3, with 13 bases in between. Germline V gives CDR1 MDHEN, CDR2 SYDVKM.